The sequence of this T cell receptor (beta chain) was determined in a study of OX40 agonist ivuxolimab in advanced cancers. This CDR3 spans 14 amino acids. V was shortened by 3 bases and J by 3 bases, with 11 bases between the two germline ends. Germline assignment: CDR1 MGHRA and CDR2 YSYEKL. Measured with immunoSEQ multiplex PCR; TCRdb has only the in-frame clones, and not every one. The table lists tens of thousands of clones, 81% of them singletons. The sequence was obtained from an adult with an advanced solid tumor such as melanoma, head and neck, liver or kidney cancer. The material was CD4+ or CD8+ T cells sorted from blood, obtained in a trial of the OX40 agonist ivuxolimab. The chain links TRBV4-1 to TRBJ1-2, with D perhaps matching TRBD1 (6 bases). The CDR3 DNA reads TGCGCCAGCAGCCAGCTACAGGGCGACTATGGCTACACCTTC. Translating it yields CASSQLQGDYGYTF.